These T cell receptor beta chains were read from a single sample in a study of beta chain features in type 1 diabetes. Assay used: immunoSEQ multiplex PCR; TCRdb lists only in-frame clones, some missing. Of under 350,000 clones detected, roughly an eighth appear once; the ten largest clones hold 0.017%. Material for sequencing was naive CD4+ T cells from blood. All receptors derive from a man younger than 40 with type 1 diabetes. Both conserved end residues are part of each CDR3. A D gene is named only where the DNA matches it firmly. The listing skips clone size in some rows; elsewhere it reads once, few, many or a size class.

>TRBD2|TRBV7-2|TRBJ2-1|few
TGTGCCAGCAGCTTAGCGCAGACTAGCGGGGGGAGGTACAATGAGCAGTTCTTC
CASSLAQTSGGRYNEQFF
>TRBD2|TRBV23-1|TRBJ2-3|few
TGCGCCAGCAAGTCATTAGCGGGAGCTTTATGCACAGATACGCAGTATTTT
CASKSLAGALCTDTQYF
>NA|TRBV7-2|TRBJ2-3|NA
TGTGCCAGCAGCTTAGATGTAGGGGGGGATGTGTATTTT
CASSLDVGGDVYF
>NA|TRBV29-1|TRBJ2-3|NA
TGCAGCGTTGTACCGACGGAGGCAGATACGCAGTATTTT
CSVVPTEADTQYF
>TRBD1|TRBV7-2|TRBJ2-7|NA
TGTGCCAGCAGCTTAGGACAGGGGATCTACGAGCAGTACTTC
CASSLGQGIYEQYF
>TRBD1|TRBV28|TRBJ2-2|NA
TGTGCCATCACAGACAGGGTCACCGGGGAGCTGTTTTTT
CAITDRVTGELFF
>TRBD1|TRBV28|TRBJ2-1|few
TGTGCCAGCACAGGGGGCAATGAGCAGTTCTTC
CASTGGNEQFF
>TRBD2|TRBV5-6|TRBJ2-5|once
TGTGCCAGCTTCAGCGGGAGGGGAGGAGAGACCCAGTACTTC
CASFSGRGGETQYF
>NA|TRBV7-2|TRBJ2-1|NA
TGTGCCAGCAGCTTTCGCGGGACCCCCCCCTACAATGAGCAGTTCTTC
CASSFRGTPPYNEQFF
>TRBD1|TRBV28|TRBJ2-7|NA
TGTGCCAGCAGTTCCGGACAGGGTAACGAGCAGTACTTC
CASSSGQGNEQYF
>TRBD1|TRBV7-2|TRBJ2-7|few
TGTGCCAGCAGCTTTTCAGGGGGCTTCTCCTACGAGCAGTACTTC
CASSFSGGFSYEQYF
>TRBD1|TRBV18|TRBJ1-1|few
TGTGCCAGCTCACCAACTGGACAGGGAAGCACTGAAGCTTTCTTT
CASSPTGQGSTEAFF
>NA|TRBV7-2|TRBJ2-7|few
TGTGCCAGCTCCGGCGGCAGGGAGGATGAAGAGCAGTACTTC
CASSGGREDEEQYF
>NA|TRBV11-2|TRBJ1-1|few
TGTGCCAGCAGCCTCGGACAGATGAACACTGAAGCTTTCTTT
CASSLGQMNTEAFF
>NA|TRBV7-9|TRBJ1-1|NA
TGTGCCAGCAGCCTCAGGGGTCGGATGAACACTGAAGCTTTCTTT
CASSLRGRMNTEAFF
>TRBD1|TRBV7-9|TRBJ2-3|NA
TGTGCCAGCAGCTTAGCGGGACAGGGAATGGATACGCAGTATTTT
CASSLAGQGMDTQYF
>NA|TRBV4-2|TRBJ2-7|few
TGTGCCAGCTCGGAAGCTAGCTCCTACGAGCAGTACTTC
CASSEASSYEQYF
>TRBD1|TRBV9|TRBJ1-2|NA
TGTGCCAGCAGCACGTGGACAGGGTATGGCTACACCTTC
CASSTWTGYGYTF
>NA|TRBV7-8|TRBJ2-6|few
TGTGCCAGCAGCTTAGGCTACCAAGTACAGGGTCTTAAGGCCAACGTCCTGACTTTC
CASSLGYQVQGLKANVLTF
>NA|TRBV27|TRBJ2-1|few
TGTGCCAGCAGTTCCAATAATGAGCAGTTCTTC
CASSSNNEQFF
>NA|TRBV2|TRBJ2-1|few
TGTGCCAGCAGCCCCGGGGGCTACAATGAGCAGTTCTTC
CASSPGGYNEQFF
>TRBD1|TRBV5-1|TRBJ2-7|NA
TGCGCCAGCAGGAATGAAGACAGGGGGTTCAACGAGCAGTACTTC
CASRNEDRGFNEQYF
>NA|TRBV5-1|TRBJ2-1|NA
TGCGCCAGCATGGATCGGGAGTACTACAATGAGCAGTTCTTC
CASMDREYYNEQFF
>TRBD2|TRBV18|TRBJ2-3|few
TGTGCCAGCTCACCCCTAGCGGGAGGCACAGATACGCAGTATTTT
CASSPLAGGTDTQYF
>TRBD2|TRBV6-4|TRBJ2-1|NA
TGTGCCAGCAGTGATGGGGCCCCAGCGGGAGGGCCTCGGGGGAATGAGCAGTTCTTC
CASSDGAPAGGPRGNEQFF
>TRBD2|TRBV10-3|TRBJ2-1|few
TGTGCCATCAGTGAGACCGGGACTAGCGGGAGCAATGAGCAGTTCTTC
CAISETGTSGSNEQFF
>NA|TRBV9|TRBJ2-1|few
TGTGCCAGCAGCGTAATGGCCTCCCAGGGCTACAATGAGCAGTTCTTC
CASSVMASQGYNEQFF
>NA|TRBV28|TRBJ1-1|few
TGTGCCAGCAGTGTGGGGCCCACTGAAGCTTTCTTT
CASSVGPTEAFF
>TRBD1|TRBV6-5|TRBJ1-5|NA
TGTGCCAGCAGGGCAACCGGGACAGGGTATCAACCCCAGCATTTT
CASRATGTGYQPQHF
>NA|TRBV5-4|TRBJ1-1|NA
TGTGCCAGCAGCTTGGGGGCGGGGCTCCGGACTGAAGCTTTCTTT
CASSLGAGLRTEAFF
>TRBD1|TRBV19|TRBJ1-1|many
TGTGCCAGTAGTCCCAGGACAGGGCGGACCACTGAAGCTTTCTTT
CASSPRTGRTTEAFF
>NA|TRBV18|TRBJ1-5|few
TGTGCCAGCTCACCTGCCGTGGGGGCTGGAGGTCAGCCCCAGCATTTT
CASSPAVGAGGQPQHF
>NA|TRBV2|TRBJ1-3|NA
TGTGCCGGTGGACTTTCGGCAGGAAACACCATATATTTT
CAGGLSAGNTIYF